A single sample gave rise to the 6 T cell receptor beta chains below, sequenced in a study of metastatic and nonmetastatic thyroid tumors. Thyroid surgery had not been preceded by any treatment in any patient. MiXCR was used by TCRdb to re-call the PCR reads. This sample has 10,000 or so clones, with about 40% found just once. Sequencing input: tumor tissue. Every receptor here comes from a female donor with papillary thyroid cancer or a benign thyroid nodule (not recorded which). Some clones in this sample may be carry-over from other donors' samples.

By sample share, this clone is medium-sized. The chain uses TRBV5-1 and TRBJ2-7; 9 bases fit TRBD1. The germline CDR1 and CDR2 sequences are SGHRS and YFSETQ. V lost 4 bases, J lost 3 bases, and 5 bases stayed unmatched. This CDR3 is built from 14 residues. CDR3 loop: CASSPGTGHYEQYF. In DNA, the CDR3 is TGCGCCAGCAGCCCCGGGACAGGGCACTACGAGCAGTACTTC.

The CDR3 DNA follows: TGTGCCAGCAGTCGAGACAGCAATGGGCTTACCTACAATGAGCAGTTCTTC. Protein: CASSRDSNGLTYNEQFF. V and J are TRBV11-2 and TRBJ2-1; a possible D gene is TRBD1 (5 bases). Germline CDR1 reads SGHAT; CDR2 reads FQNNGV. The length of the CDR3 is 17 residues. V dropped 6 bases and J dropped 2 bases, with 20 bases sitting between them.

The chain joins TRBV5-1 to TRBJ2-7, with 7 bases identical to TRBD1. This CDR3 region has 15 residues. CDR1 and CDR2 (germline): SGHRS, YFSETQ. J gave up 5 bases and V 1 base, and 9 bases lay outside the gene matches. CDR3 DNA sequence: TGCGCCAGCAGCTTGCGCAGGACAGGCCTCGACGAGCAGTACTTC. Its protein product is CASSLRRTGLDEQYF.

The CDR3: CASSIDTPLYEQYF. For the CDR3, the DNA is TGCGCCAGCAGCATTGACACCCCCCTTTACGAGCAGTACTTC. The chain recombines TRBV5-1 with TRBJ2-7; D unclear. The germline CDR1 and CDR2 sequences are SGHRS and YFSETQ. The CDR3 extends over 14 amino acids. The V and J ends lost 4 bases and 4 bases respectively, with 15 bases between them.

The V gene is TRBV6-2 or TRBV6-3, the J gene TRBJ1-2; the D is unclear. This CDR3 is built from 14 residues. Germline assignment: CDR1 MNHEY and CDR2 SVGEGT. V was shortened by 0 bases and J by 8 bases, with 13 bases between the two germline ends. CDR3 nucleotides: TGTGCCAGCAGTTACTCACGCAATAAAGGGGGCTACACCTTC. This encodes CASSYSRNKGGYTF.

In its sample, this clone was seen a few times. The CDR3 loop reads CASSESGAAYNEQFF. The CDR3 coding sequence is TGCGCCAGCAGTGAGTCCGGGGCAGCCTACAATGAGCAGTTCTTC. This chain connects TRBV10-1 to TRBJ2-1; D tentatively reads TRBD1 or TRBD2 (5 bases each). V was clipped by 0 bases and J by 2 bases, with 8 bases between them. Germline CDR1 is WNHNN and CDR2 is SYGVQD (reference sequence). This CDR3 spans 15 amino acids.